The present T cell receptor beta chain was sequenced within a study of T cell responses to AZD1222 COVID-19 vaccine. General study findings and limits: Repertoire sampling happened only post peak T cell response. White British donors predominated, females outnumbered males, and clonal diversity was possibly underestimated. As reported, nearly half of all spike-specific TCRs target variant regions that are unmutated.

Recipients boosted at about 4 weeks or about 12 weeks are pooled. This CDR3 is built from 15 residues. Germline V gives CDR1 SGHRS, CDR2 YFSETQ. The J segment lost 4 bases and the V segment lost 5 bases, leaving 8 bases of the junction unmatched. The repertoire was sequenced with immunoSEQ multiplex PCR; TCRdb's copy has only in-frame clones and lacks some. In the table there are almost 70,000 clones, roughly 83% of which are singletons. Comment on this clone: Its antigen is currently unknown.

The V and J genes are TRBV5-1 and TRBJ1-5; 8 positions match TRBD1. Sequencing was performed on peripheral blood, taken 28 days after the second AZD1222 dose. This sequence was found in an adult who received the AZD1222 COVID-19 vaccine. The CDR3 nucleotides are TGCGCCAGCAGACCCGGGACAGGTCGGAATCAGCCCCAGCATTTT. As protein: CASRPGTGRNQPQHF.